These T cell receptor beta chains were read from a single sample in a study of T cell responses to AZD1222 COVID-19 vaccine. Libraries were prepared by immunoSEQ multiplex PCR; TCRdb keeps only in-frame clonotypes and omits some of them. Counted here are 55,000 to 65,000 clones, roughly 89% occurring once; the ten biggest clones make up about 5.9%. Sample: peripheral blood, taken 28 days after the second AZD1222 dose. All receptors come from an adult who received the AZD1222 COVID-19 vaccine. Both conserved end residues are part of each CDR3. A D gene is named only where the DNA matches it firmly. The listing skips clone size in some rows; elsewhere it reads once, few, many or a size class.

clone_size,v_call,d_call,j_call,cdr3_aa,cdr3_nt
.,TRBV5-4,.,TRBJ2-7,CASSSDGSYEQYF,TGTGCCAGCAGTTCCGACGGTTCCTACGAGCAGTACTTC
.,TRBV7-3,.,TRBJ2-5,CASSPNIGGETQYF,TGTGCCAGCAGCCCCAATATTGGGGGAGAGACCCAGTACTTC
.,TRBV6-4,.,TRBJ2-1,CASSVQSGTPYNEQFF,TGTGCCAGCAGTGTTCAGTCCGGGACTCCGTACAATGAGCAGTTCTTC
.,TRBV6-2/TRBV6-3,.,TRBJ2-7,CASSYPIPYEQYF,TGTGCCAGCAGTTACCCGATCCCCTACGAGCAGTACTTC
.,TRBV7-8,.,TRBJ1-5,CASSLAEKQPQHF,TGTGCCAGCAGCTTAGCGGAAAAACAGCCCCAGCATTTT
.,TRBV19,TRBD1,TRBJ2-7,CASSMAGGPSSYEQYF,TGTGCCAGTAGTATGGCAGGGGGCCCTAGCTCCTACGAGCAGTACTTC
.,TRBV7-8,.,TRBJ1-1,CASSLARVNTEAFF,TGTGCCAGCAGCTTAGCGCGGGTGAACACTGAAGCTTTCTTT
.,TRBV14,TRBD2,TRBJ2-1,CASSQDTGGGAGYNEQFF,TGTGCCAGCAGCCAAGATACTGGCGGGGGGGCAGGATACAATGAGCAGTTCTTC
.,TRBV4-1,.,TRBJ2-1,CASSQEGREYNEQFF,TGCGCCAGCAGCCAAGAGGGGCGGGAATACAATGAGCAGTTCTTC
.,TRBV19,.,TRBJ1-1,CASSISALGGEDTEAFF,TGTGCCAGTAGTATAAGCGCGTTGGGGGGTGAGGACACTGAAGCTTTCTTT
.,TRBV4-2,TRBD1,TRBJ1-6,CASSQARDRDSPLHF,TGTGCCAGCAGCCAGGCGAGAGACAGGGATTCACCCCTCCACTTT
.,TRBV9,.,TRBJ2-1,CASSVGGSRNEQFF,TGTGCCAGCAGCGTAGGAGGTAGTAGGAATGAGCAGTTCTTC
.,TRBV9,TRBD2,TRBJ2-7,CASSEGTSGSLQQYF,TGTGCCAGCAGCGAAGGGACTAGCGGGAGCTTACAGCAGTACTTC
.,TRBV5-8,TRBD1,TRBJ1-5,CASTLPDRGNQPQHF,TGTGCCAGCACCCTCCCTGACAGGGGGAATCAGCCCCAGCATTTT
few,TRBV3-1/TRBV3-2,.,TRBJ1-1,CASSHGRAAEAFF,TGTGCCAGCAGCCATGGCAGGGCGGCTGAAGCTTTCTTT
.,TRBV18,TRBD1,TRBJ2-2,CASSPIPPGGKRELFF,TGTGCCAGCTCACCAATTCCGCCAGGGGGAAAGAGGGAGCTGTTTTTT
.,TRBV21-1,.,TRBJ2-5,CASQARDGQETQYF,TGTGCCAGCCAGGCCAGGGACGGCCAAGAGACCCAGTACTTC
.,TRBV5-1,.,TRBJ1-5,CASSLGWGEAGQPQHF,TGCGCCAGCAGCTTGGGATGGGGAGAGGCGGGTCAGCCCCAGCATTTT
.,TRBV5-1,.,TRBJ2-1,CASSLAEDYNEQFF,TGCGCCAGCAGCTTGGCGGAGGACTACAATGAGCAGTTCTTC
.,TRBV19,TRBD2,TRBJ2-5,CASKRRGTSGGALLSGETQYF,TGTGCCAGTAAGAGAAGGGGGACTAGCGGGGGAGCCCTCCTCTCCGGAGAGACCCAGTACTTC
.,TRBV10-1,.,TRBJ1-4,CASSDRENEKLFF,TGCGCCAGCAGTGACAGAGAGAATGAAAAACTGTTTTTT
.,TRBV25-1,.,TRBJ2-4,CASSSRDGQYF,TGTGCCAGCAGTAGTAGAGACGGACAGTACTTC
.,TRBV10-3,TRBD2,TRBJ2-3,CAASGRSDTQYF,TGTGCCGCTAGCGGGAGATCAGATACGCAGTATTTT
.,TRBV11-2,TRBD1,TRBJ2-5,CASSLGTGQETQYF,TGTGCCAGCAGCTTGGGGACAGGGCAAGAGACCCAGTACTTC
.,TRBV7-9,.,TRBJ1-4,CASNTAGSGLNEKLFF,TGTGCCAGCAACACCGCCGGGTCAGGGCTAAATGAAAAACTGTTTTTT
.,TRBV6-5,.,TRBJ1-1,CASSTGHINTEAFF,TGTGCCAGCAGTACGGGACATATTAACACTGAAGCTTTCTTT
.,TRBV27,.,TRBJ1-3,CASSLSSGFSGNTIYF,TGTGCCAGCAGTTTATCGTCGGGGTTCTCCGGAAACACCATATATTTT
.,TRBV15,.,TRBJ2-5,CATSRDRQLQETQYF,TGTGCCACCAGCAGAGATCGGCAACTCCAAGAGACCCAGTACTTC
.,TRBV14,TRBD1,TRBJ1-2,CASSQGDRHYGYTF,TGTGCCAGCAGCCAAGGGGACAGGCACTATGGCTACACCTTC
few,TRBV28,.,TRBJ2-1,CASRDPYRGNEQFF,TGTGCCAGCAGAGATCCTTACCGGGGCAATGAGCAGTTCTTC
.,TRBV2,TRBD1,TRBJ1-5,CASRPGGVGNQPQHF,TGTGCCAGCAGGCCAGGGGGCGTTGGCAATCAGCCCCAGCATTTT
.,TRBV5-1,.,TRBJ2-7,CASSLALRDLASEQYF,TGCGCCAGCAGCTTAGCACTCCGGGACCTGGCGTCCGAGCAGTACTTC
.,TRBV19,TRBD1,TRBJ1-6,CASSRQGGNSPLHF,TGTGCCAGTAGTCGACAGGGCGGTAATTCACCCCTCCACTTT
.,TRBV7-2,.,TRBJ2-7,CASSLTSYEQYF,TGTGCCAGCAGCTTAACCTCCTACGAGCAGTACTTC
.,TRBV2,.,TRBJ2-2,CASSAAGRINTGELFF,TGTGCCAGCAGTGCTGCGGGACGAATTAACACCGGGGAGCTGTTTTTT
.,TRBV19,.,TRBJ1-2,CASSTRHQANYGYTF,TGTGCCAGTAGTACCCGACATCAAGCTAACTATGGCTACACCTTC
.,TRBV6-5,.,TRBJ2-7,CASEKDTRGEQYF,TGTGCCAGCGAAAAGGACACCAGGGGCGAGCAGTACTTC
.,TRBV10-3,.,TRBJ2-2,CAIGVVGLNTGELFF,TGTGCCATTGGGGTCGTGGGCCTGAACACCGGGGAGCTGTTTTTT
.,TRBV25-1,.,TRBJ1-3,CASSEYSPHGGTIYF,TGTGCCAGCAGTGAATATAGTCCCCATGGAGGCACCATATATTTT